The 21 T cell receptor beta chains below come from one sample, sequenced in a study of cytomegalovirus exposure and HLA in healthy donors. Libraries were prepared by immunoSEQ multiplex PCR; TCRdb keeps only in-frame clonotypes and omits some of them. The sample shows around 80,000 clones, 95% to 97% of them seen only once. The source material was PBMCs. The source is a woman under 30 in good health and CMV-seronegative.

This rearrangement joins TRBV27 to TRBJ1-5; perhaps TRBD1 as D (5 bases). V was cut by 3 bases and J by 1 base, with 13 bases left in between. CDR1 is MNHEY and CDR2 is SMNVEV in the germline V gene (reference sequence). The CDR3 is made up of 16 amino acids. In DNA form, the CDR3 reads TGTGCCAGCAGTTTCGTCGGGGGTGTAAGCAATCAGCCCCAGCATTTT. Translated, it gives CASSFVGGVSNQPQHF.

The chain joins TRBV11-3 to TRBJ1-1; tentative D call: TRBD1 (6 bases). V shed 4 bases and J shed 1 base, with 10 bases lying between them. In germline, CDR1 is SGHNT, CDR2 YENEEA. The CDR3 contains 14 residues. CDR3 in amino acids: CASSSTGGNTEAFF. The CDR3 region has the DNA TGTGCCAGCAGCTCGACAGGAGGGAACACTGAAGCTTTCTTT.

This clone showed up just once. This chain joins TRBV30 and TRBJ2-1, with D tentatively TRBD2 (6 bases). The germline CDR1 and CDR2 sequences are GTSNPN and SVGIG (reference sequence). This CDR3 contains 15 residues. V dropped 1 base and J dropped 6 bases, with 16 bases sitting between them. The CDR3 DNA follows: TGTGCCTGGAGTGGTGTCTCAGCAGCGGGCAATGAGCAGTTCTTC. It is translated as CAWSGVSAAGNEQFF.

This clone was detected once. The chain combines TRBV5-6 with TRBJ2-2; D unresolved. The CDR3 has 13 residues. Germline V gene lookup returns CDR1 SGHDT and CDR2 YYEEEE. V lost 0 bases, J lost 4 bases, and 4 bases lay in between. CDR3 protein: CASSLGLTGELFF. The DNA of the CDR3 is TGTGCCAGCAGCTTGGGTCTCACCGGGGAGCTGTTTTTT.

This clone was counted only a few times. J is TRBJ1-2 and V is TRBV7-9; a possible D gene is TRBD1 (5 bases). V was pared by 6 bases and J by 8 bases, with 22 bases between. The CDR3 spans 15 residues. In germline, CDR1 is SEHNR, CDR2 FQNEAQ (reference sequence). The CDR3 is CASSPYNGHQGGYTF. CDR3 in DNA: TGTGCCAGCAGTCCTTACAATGGACACCAAGGGGGCTACACCTTC.

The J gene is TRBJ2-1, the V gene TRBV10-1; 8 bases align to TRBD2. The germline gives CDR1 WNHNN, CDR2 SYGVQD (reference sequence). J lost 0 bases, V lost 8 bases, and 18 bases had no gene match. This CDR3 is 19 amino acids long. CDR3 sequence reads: CASLTAGGLSTRSYNEQFF. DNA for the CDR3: TGCGCCAGCCTCACGGCGGGGGGCCTTTCAACTCGCTCCTACAATGAGCAGTTCTTC.

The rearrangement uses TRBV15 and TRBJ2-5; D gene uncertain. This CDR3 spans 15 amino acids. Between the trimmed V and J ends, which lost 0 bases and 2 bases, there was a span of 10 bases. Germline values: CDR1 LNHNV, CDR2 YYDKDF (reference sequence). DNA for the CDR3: TGTGCCACCAGCAGAGATCTCCACTCTCAAGAGACCCAGTACTTC. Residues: CATSRDLHSQETQYF. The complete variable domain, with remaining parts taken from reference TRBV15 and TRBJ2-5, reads DAMVIQNPRYQVTQFGKPVTLSCSQTLNHNVMYWYQQKSSQAPKLLFHYYDKDFNNEADTPDNFQSRRPNTSFCFLDIRSPGLGDTAMYLCATSRDLHSQETQYFGPGTRLLVL.

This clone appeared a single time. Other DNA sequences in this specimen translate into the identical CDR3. The CDR3 nucleotides are TGTGCCTGGAGTGTGGGACAAGGGAATCAGCCCCAGCATTTT. Its translation is CAWSVGQGNQPQHF. The chain employs TRBV30 and TRBJ1-5, with D perhaps TRBD1 (6 bases). Germline V gene sequence: CDR1 GTSNPN, CDR2 SVGIG (reference sequence). There are 14 residues in the CDR3. V was cut by 0 bases and J by 4 bases, with 10 bases left in between. Full variable domain (outside the CDR3, taken from reference TRBV30 and TRBJ1-5): SQTIHQWPATLVQPVGSPLSLECTVEGTSNPNLYWYRQAAGRGLQLLFYSVGIGQISSEVPQNLSASRPQDRQFILSSKKLLLSDSGFYLCAWSVGQGNQPQHFGDGTRLSIL.

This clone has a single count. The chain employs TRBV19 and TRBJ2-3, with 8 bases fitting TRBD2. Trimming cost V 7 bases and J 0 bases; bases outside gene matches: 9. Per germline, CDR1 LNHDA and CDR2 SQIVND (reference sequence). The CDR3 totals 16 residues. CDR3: CASTMGVAGSTDTQYF. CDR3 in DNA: TGTGCCAGTACAATGGGGGTAGCGGGAAGCACAGATACGCAGTATTTT. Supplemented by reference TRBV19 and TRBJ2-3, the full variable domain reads DGGITQSPKYLFRKEGQNVTLSCEQNLNHDAMYWYRQDPGQGLRLIYYSQIVNDFQKGDIAEGYSVSREKKESFPLTVTSAQKNPTAFYLCASTMGVAGSTDTQYFGPGTRLTVL.

The CDR3 protein is CASSVGGKDTQYF. DNA of the CDR3: TGTGCCAGCAGCGTAGGTGGCAAAGATACGCAGTATTTT. The V gene is TRBV9, the J gene TRBJ2-3; D is ambiguous. Germline assignment: CDR1 SGDLS and CDR2 YYNGEE. The V end lost 0 bases, the J end lost 5 bases, and 7 bases lay between the germline ends. The CDR3 sequence is 13 residues long.

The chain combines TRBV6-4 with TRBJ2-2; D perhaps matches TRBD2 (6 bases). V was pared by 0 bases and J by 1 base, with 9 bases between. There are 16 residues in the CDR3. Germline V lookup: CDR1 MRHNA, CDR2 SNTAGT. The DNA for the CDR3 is TGTGCCAGCAGTGACTCTTGGCGGGGGAACACCGGGGAGCTGTTTTTT. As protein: CASSDSWRGNTGELFF.

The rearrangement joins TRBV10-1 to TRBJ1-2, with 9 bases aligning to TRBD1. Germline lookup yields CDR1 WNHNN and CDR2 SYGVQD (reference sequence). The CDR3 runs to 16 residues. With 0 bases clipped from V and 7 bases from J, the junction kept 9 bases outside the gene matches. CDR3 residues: CASSESTGTGIFGYTF. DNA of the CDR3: TGCGCCAGCAGTGAGTCCACAGGGACAGGGATTTTTGGCTACACCTTC.

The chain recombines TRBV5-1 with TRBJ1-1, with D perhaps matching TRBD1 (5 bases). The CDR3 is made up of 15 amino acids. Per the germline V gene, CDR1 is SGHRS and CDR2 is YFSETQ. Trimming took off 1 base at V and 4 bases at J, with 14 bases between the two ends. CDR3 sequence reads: CASSLSGQGFTEAFF. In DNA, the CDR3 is TGCGCCAGCAGCTTGTCCGGGCAGGGTTTCACTGAAGCTTTCTTT.

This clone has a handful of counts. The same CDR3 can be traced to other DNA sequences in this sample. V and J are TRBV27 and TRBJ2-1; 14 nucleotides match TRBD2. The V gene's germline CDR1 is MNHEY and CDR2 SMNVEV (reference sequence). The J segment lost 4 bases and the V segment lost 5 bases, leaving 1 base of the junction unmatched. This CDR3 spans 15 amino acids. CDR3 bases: TGTGCCAGCAGTCGACTAGCGGGAGGGTACAATGAGCAGTTCTTC. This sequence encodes CASSRLAGGYNEQFF.

The CDR3 DNA reads TGTGCCAGCAGGAACCACAGGGACACTGAAGCTTTCTTT. It translates to CASRNHRDTEAFF. The genes are TRBV2 and TRBJ1-1; D might be TRBD1 (6 bases). Trimming took 6 bases from V and 3 from J, leaving 11 bases between them. The CDR3 is 13 residues long. Germline V gene lookup returns CDR1 SNHLY and CDR2 FYNNEI.

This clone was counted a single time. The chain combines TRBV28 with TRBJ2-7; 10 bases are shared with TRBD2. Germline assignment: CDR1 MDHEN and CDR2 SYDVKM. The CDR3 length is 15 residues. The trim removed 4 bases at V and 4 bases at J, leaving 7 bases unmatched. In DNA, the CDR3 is TGTGCCAGCAGTTGGGGACTAGCGTTTATATACGAGCAGTACTTC. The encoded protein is CASSWGLAFIYEQYF.

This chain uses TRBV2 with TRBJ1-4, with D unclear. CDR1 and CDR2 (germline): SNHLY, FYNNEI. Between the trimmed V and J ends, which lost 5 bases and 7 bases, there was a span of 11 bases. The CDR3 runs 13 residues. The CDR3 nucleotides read TGTGCCAGCAGTTTGAGTCCCCTTGAAAAACTGTTTTTT. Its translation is CASSLSPLEKLFF.

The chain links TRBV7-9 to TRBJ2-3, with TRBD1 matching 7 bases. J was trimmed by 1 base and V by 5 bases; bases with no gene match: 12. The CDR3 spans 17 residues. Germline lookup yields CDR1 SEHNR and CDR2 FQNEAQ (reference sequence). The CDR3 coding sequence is TGTGCCAGCAGCCCGGGACAGAGCCCTTGGGGCACAGATACGCAGTATTTT. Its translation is CASSPGQSPWGTDTQYF.

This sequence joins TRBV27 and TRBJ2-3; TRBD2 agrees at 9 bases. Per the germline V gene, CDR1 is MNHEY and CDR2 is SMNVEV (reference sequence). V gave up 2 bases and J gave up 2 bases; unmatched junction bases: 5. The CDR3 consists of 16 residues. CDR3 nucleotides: TGTGCCAGCAGTTTAGAACTAGCGGGCGTCACAGATACGCAGTATTTT. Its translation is CASSLELAGVTDTQYF.

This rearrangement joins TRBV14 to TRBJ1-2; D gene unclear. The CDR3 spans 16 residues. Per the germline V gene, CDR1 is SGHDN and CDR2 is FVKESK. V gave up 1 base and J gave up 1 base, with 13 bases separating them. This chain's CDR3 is CASSQVRDHGNYGYTF. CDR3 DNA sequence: TGTGCCAGCAGCCAAGTGCGGGATCACGGTAACTATGGCTACACCTTC.

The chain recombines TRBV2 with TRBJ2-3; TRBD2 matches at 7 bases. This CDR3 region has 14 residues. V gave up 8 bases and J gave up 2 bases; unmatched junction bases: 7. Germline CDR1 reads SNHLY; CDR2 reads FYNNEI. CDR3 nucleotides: TGTGCCAGCCGGAGCGGGATTATCACAGATACGCAGTATTTT. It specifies CASRSGIITDTQYF.